The next 25 T cell receptor beta chains were all read from a single sample in a study of tissue T cells after allogeneic stem cell transplantation. The assay was immunoSEQ multiplex PCR, and TCRdb's table has in-frame clones only and misses some. Of 25,000 to 35,000 clones in the sample, 85% to 90% were seen once. The source was blood, collected before transplantation. These TCRs come from a woman aged 18 to 55 who later had graft-versus-host disease after an allogeneic stem cell transplant.

The chain is built from TRBV11-2 and TRBJ2-7; no clear D. V gave up 5 bases and J gave up 1 base, with 6 bases separating them. This CDR3 contains 12 residues. CDR1 and CDR2 from the germline V gene are SGHAT and FQNNGV. The CDR3 nucleotides read TGTGCCAGCAGCAAAAATTCCTACGAGCAGTACTTC. Its protein product is CASSKNSYEQYF.

The rearrangement links TRBV28 to TRBJ2-7; no reliable D call. The CDR3 is 16 amino acids. The V gene lost 3 bases and the J gene lost 2 bases, with 17 bases spanning the gap. The germline CDR1 and CDR2 sequences are MDHEN and SYDVKM. CDR3 residues: CASSFPGHTGTYEQYF. As DNA, the CDR3 is TGTGCCAGCAGTTTTCCCGGGCACACTGGTACCTACGAGCAGTACTTC.

The V and J genes are TRBV5-1 and TRBJ1-3; the match to TRBD1 covers 10 bases. The CDR3 sequence is 15 residues long. Looked up from germline, CDR1 is SGHRS and CDR2 is YFSETQ. V was clipped by 5 bases and J by 2 bases; unmatched bases: 4. The CDR3 nucleotides are TGCGCCAGCAGTCCCGGGACAGGGGCTGGAAACACCATATATTTT. Translation gives CASSPGTGAGNTIYF.

The chain employs TRBV4-2 and TRBJ2-7, with D perhaps TRBD2 (6 bases). The germline CDR1 and CDR2 sequences are LGHNA and YNFKEQ. The CDR3 runs 16 residues. V dropped 1 base and J dropped 0 bases, with 13 bases sitting between them. CDR3 in DNA: TGTGCCAGCAGCCAAGGCACCGGGACTGGCTCCTACGAGCAGTACTTC. It codes for CASSQGTGTGSYEQYF.

By proportion, this clone is medium-sized (0.01 to 0.1%). This rearrangement joins TRBV4-1 to TRBJ1-5; the match to TRBD1 covers 8 bases. The ends lost 2 bases at V and 5 bases at J; junction bases unmatched: 2. The CDR3 sequence is 14 residues long. Per germline, CDR1 MGHRA and CDR2 YSYEKL. CDR3 sequence reads: CASSQQGADQPQHF. DNA for the CDR3: TGCGCCAGCAGCCAACAGGGGGCCGATCAGCCCCAGCATTTT.

V and J are TRBV5-6 and TRBJ1-2; 9 positions agree with TRBD1. CDR1 and CDR2 (germline): SGHDT, YYEEEE. This CDR3 contains 17 residues. With 4 bases clipped from V and 4 bases from J, the junction kept 14 bases outside the gene matches. The CDR3 nucleotides read TGTGCCAGCAGCCCCCCGGGGGGTACAGGGGGCATCTATGGCTACACCTTC. Residues: CASSPPGGTGGIYGYTF.

The chain employs TRBV25-1 and TRBJ2-2; D remains ambiguous. V dropped 2 bases and J dropped 4 bases, with 8 bases sitting between them. The CDR3 extends over 14 amino acids. Germline V gene sequence: CDR1 MGHDK, CDR2 SYGVNS. CDR3 region: CASSERTSTGELFF. In DNA, the CDR3 is TGTGCCAGCAGTGAACGAACCTCCACCGGGGAGCTGTTTTTT.

The rearrangement uses TRBV10-3 and TRBJ1-5; TRBD1 is a possible D gene (6 bases). CDR3 length: 17 amino acids. V lost 0 bases, J lost 1 base, and 13 bases lay in between. CDR1 is ENHRY, CDR2 SYGVKD, per germline. DNA of the CDR3: TGTGCCATCAGTGAGTCGACCCTGGGGGCAAGCAATCAGCCCCAGCATTTT. Translation gives CAISESTLGASNQPQHF.

This chain links TRBV6-4 with TRBJ1-5, with D maybe TRBD1 (5 bases). This CDR3 is 15 amino acids long. Trimming took off 4 bases at V and 5 bases at J, with 15 bases between the two ends. Germline values: CDR1 MRHNA, CDR2 SNTAGT. The CDR3 DNA follows: TGTGCCAGCAGTGTGGCCAGGGTGGGCGATCAGCCCCAGCATTTT. Amino acid sequence: CASSVARVGDQPQHF.

The chain links TRBV19 to TRBJ1-1; no clear D gene. Trimming stripped 4 bases from V and 1 base from J, with 10 bases between. Germline V gene data show CDR1 as LNHDA and CDR2 as SQIVND (reference sequence). This CDR3 is built from 14 residues. CDR3 DNA: TGTGCCAGTAGTAAGGGTCCCTGGAACACTGAAGCTTTCTTT. The encoded protein is CASSKGPWNTEAFF.

The V and J genes are TRBV10-3 and TRBJ2-1; 8 nucleotides agree with TRBD2. Trimming cost V 1 base and J 0 bases; bases outside gene matches: 11. Germline loops: CDR1 ENHRY, CDR2 SYGVKD. The CDR3 totals 19 residues. CDR3 DNA: TGTGCCATCAGTGAGTTAGTGACTAGCGAACCTAGCTCCTACAATGAGCAGTTCTTC. Residues: CAISELVTSEPSSYNEQFF.

This chain connects TRBV6-2 or TRBV6-3 to TRBJ2-4; TRBD1 agrees at 8 bases. Trimming took 0 bases from V and 7 from J; bases not matched to a gene: 11. The germline V gene has CDR1 MNHEY and CDR2 SVGEGT. CDR3 length: 17 amino acids. The chain's CDR3 is CASSYSFLGTGHNIQYF. The CDR3 coding sequence is TGTGCCAGCAGTTACTCGTTTTTGGGGACAGGCCACAACATTCAGTACTTC.

The rearrangement joins TRBV5-4 to TRBJ1-1, with D hard to call. The CDR3 consists of 13 residues. V gave up 0 bases and J gave up 5 bases, with 8 bases separating them. CDR1 is SGHNT, CDR2 YYREEE, per germline (reference sequence). The CDR3 is CASSLGEGTEAFF. CDR3 in DNA: TGTGCCAGCAGCTTGGGGGAAGGGACTGAAGCTTTCTTT.

This sequence joins TRBV3-1 (or the pseudogene TRBV3-2) and TRBJ2-7, with 10 bases aligning to TRBD1. The germline CDR1 and CDR2 sequences are LGHDT and YNNKEL (reference sequence). After removal of 0 bases from V and 5 bases from J, the junction contained 10 bases not matched to a gene. The CDR3 length is 17 residues. Written as DNA, the CDR3 is TGTGCCAGCAGCCAAGATCCTTTGGGACAGGGGAGAAACGAGCAGTACTTC. It specifies CASSQDPLGQGRNEQYF.

This clone appeared once. The V gene is TRBV11-2, the J gene TRBJ1-1; 7 bases are a match to TRBD1. This CDR3 spans 16 amino acids. The germline CDR1 and CDR2 sequences are SGHAT and FQNNGV. J was trimmed by 0 bases and V by 4 bases; bases with no gene match: 8. The CDR3 coding sequence is TGTGCCAGCAGCTCAAGAACAGGGGTGCTGAACACTGAAGCTTTCTTT. Encoded protein: CASSSRTGVLNTEAFF.

The J gene is TRBJ1-4, the V gene TRBV6-5; D call uncertain. V was pared by 0 bases and J by 0 bases, with 8 bases between. Germline lookup yields CDR1 MNHEY and CDR2 SVGAGI. This CDR3 contains 16 residues. CDR3 amino acids: CASSYSSRATNEKLFF. The CDR3 nucleotides are TGTGCCAGCAGTTACTCGAGTAGGGCAACTAATGAAAAACTGTTTTTT.

The chain is built from TRBV2 and TRBJ2-5; a possible D gene is TRBD2 (5 bases). Trimming pared 7 bases from V and 4 bases from J, leaving 13 bases between. Germline V gene sequence: CDR1 SNHLY, CDR2 FYNNEI. This CDR3 contains 13 residues. The CDR3 bases are TGTGCCAGCACCCGGGATGGTATAGAGACCCAGTACTTC. This codes for CASTRDGIETQYF.

The gene calls are TRBV7-9 and TRBJ1-5, with a weak D call TRBD1 (5 bases). V dropped 5 bases and J dropped 6 bases, with 11 bases sitting between them. Looked up from germline, CDR1 is SEHNR and CDR2 is FQNEAQ (reference sequence). The CDR3 covers 13 residues. The CDR3: CASSGGRGQPQHF. In DNA form, the CDR3 reads TGTGCCAGCAGCGGGGGACGGGGTCAGCCCCAGCATTTT.

The table lists this clone with a count of one. The chain employs TRBV18 and TRBJ2-7, with 7 positions matching TRBD1. Looked up from germline, CDR1 is KGHSH and CDR2 is LQKENI. CDR3 size: 15 residues. V was pared by 8 bases and J by 0 bases, with 10 bases of the junction left unmatched. CDR3 sequence reads: CASTPPGDSSYEQYF. The CDR3 DNA follows: TGTGCCAGCACCCCGCCCGGGGACAGCTCCTACGAGCAGTACTTC. The full variable domain, rest sourced from reference TRBV18 and TRBJ2-7, is NAGVMQNPRHLVRRRGQEARLRCSPMKGHSHVYWYRQLPEEGLKFMVYLQKENIIDESGMPKERFSAEFPKEGPSILRIQQVVRGDSAAYFCASTPPGDSSYEQYFGPGTRLTVT.

V usage is TRBV7-8 and J usage is TRBJ1-1; D remains unclear. CDR3 length: 13 amino acids. Trimming took 1 base from V and 0 from J, leaving 3 bases between them. Per the germline V gene, CDR1 is SGHVS and CDR2 is FQNEAQ. CDR3 bases: TGTGCCAGCAGCTTAGTCATGAACACTGAAGCTTTCTTT. This gives the protein CASSLVMNTEAFF.

The CDR3 nucleotides are TGTGCCAGCAGCCAAGACCGTGGAAACACCATATATTTT. Its protein product is CASSQDRGNTIYF. The chain recombines TRBV4-2 with TRBJ1-3; unclear D gene. The CDR3 has 13 amino acids. Per germline, CDR1 LGHNA and CDR2 YNFKEQ. The V end lost 0 bases, the J end lost 3 bases, and 3 bases lay between the germline ends.

The chain employs TRBV30 and TRBJ1-1, with no clear D. This CDR3 contains 14 residues. Trimming left V 0 bases short and J 3 bases short, with 11 bases between. Germline V lookup: CDR1 GTSNPN, CDR2 SVGIG (reference sequence). The CDR3 nucleotides are TGTGCCTGGAGTGTATTAGGTTCCCACACTGAAGCTTTCTTT. Translating it yields CAWSVLGSHTEAFF.

The V and J genes are TRBV28 and TRBJ1-5; tentatively, D is TRBD1 (5 bases). The V end lost 6 bases, the J end lost 0 bases, and 18 bases lay between the germline ends. The germline V gene has CDR1 MDHEN and CDR2 SYDVKM. The CDR3 runs to 17 residues. In DNA form, the CDR3 reads TGTGCCAGCAGCCTACGGGGACTTCGGCATAGCAATCAGCCCCAGCATTTT. This codes for CASSLRGLRHSNQPQHF.

The chain has TRBV19 and TRBJ1-2, with D hard to call. The V end lost 5 bases, the J end lost 6 bases, and 25 bases lay between the germline ends. CDR3 length: 17 residues. The germline CDR1 and CDR2 sequences are LNHDA and SQIVND (reference sequence). The CDR3 is CASSSGVLGSVSDGYTF. In nucleotides, the CDR3 is TGTGCCAGTAGTTCGGGTGTTCTTGGGTCGGTGTCGGATGGCTACACCTTC.

V gene TRBV5-6 combines with J gene TRBJ1-2; TRBD1 agrees at 7 bases. Unmatched junction bases numbered 7, after V lost 4 bases and J lost 4 bases. Germline lookup yields CDR1 SGHDT and CDR2 YYEEEE. The CDR3 has 14 amino acids. The CDR3 here is CASSPSPGGYGYTF. CDR3 bases: TGTGCCAGCAGCCCTAGCCCAGGGGGCTATGGCTACACCTTC.